A selection of T cell receptor beta chains follows, all from one sample in a study of molecular identifiers for immune sequencing clone quantification. One entry per CDR3 protein results from TCRdb running MiXCR on the PCR reads. The sample carries about 500,000 distinct CDR3 sequences, roughly 23% recorded once. Source material: naive CD8+ T cells from blood, with Jurkat cell RNA spiked in. Receptors originate from a human donor in good health. Some libraries in this study had Jurkat cell RNA spiked in. Each CDR3 is given without its conserved first and last residue. The order of the fields is V gene, J gene, CDR3 protein.

V gene: TRBV29-1
J gene: TRBJ1-2
CDR3 protein: SARTINYLDGYT

V gene: TRBV29-1
J gene: TRBJ1-1
CDR3 protein: SVVGGEEGTEAF

V gene: TRBV5-1
J gene: TRBJ2-2
CDR3 protein: ASSRVSSGISNTGGLF

V gene: TRBV11-2
J gene: TRBJ2-7
CDR3 protein: ASKPTSGGGMEQY

V gene: TRBV28
J gene: TRBJ1-1
CDR3 protein: ASRSTRGVNTEAF

V gene: TRBV20-1
J gene: TRBJ2-3
CDR3 protein: SAPPGLGTQY

V gene: TRBV4-1
J gene: TRBJ2-5
CDR3 protein: ASSQESRSQETQY

V gene: TRBV7-8
J gene: TRBJ2-5
CDR3 protein: ANSLSTGLETQY

V gene: TRBV11-3
J gene: TRBJ2-3
CDR3 protein: ASSLGLGAGDTQY

V gene: TRBV6-2/TRBV6-3
J gene: TRBJ1-5
CDR3 protein: ASGSGQGNQPQH

V gene: TRBV4-2
J gene: TRBJ2-7
CDR3 protein: ASSQESSGRYEQY

V gene: TRBV7-9
J gene: TRBJ2-7
CDR3 protein: ASSGGLAGYEQY

V gene: TRBV27
J gene: TRBJ2-2
CDR3 protein: ASSFTPGSGELF

V gene: TRBV5-4
J gene: TRBJ2-7
CDR3 protein: ASSFLAGALGDEQY

V gene: TRBV12-3/TRBV12-4
J gene: TRBJ2-5
CDR3 protein: ASTGWQEETQY

V gene: TRBV7-9
J gene: TRBJ1-1
CDR3 protein: AIPPTVAVEAF

V gene: TRBV9
J gene: TRBJ1-1
CDR3 protein: ASRGRTKGTEAF

V gene: TRBV6-5
J gene: TRBJ2-3
CDR3 protein: ASSYSSTDTQY

V gene: TRBV2
J gene: TRBJ2-7
CDR3 protein: ASSDFGAGVPYEQY

V gene: TRBV28
J gene: TRBJ1-1
CDR3 protein: ASSLSQGSKAF

V gene: TRBV7-9
J gene: TRBJ1-2
CDR3 protein: ASSSGQLSYGYT

V gene: TRBV9
J gene: TRBJ2-1
CDR3 protein: ASSVDASFSYNEQF

V gene: TRBV28
J gene: TRBJ2-7
CDR3 protein: ASSLGDGLSYEQY

V gene: TRBV12-3/TRBV12-4
J gene: TRBJ2-5
CDR3 protein: ARSSSDTQETQY

V gene: TRBV6-5
J gene: TRBJ2-3
CDR3 protein: ASSPPGWGTDTQY

V gene: TRBV6-2/TRBV6-3
J gene: TRBJ2-7
CDR3 protein: ASSPGPYRSEQY

V gene: TRBV20-1
J gene: TRBJ1-2
CDR3 protein: SARDSGDGYT

V gene: TRBV27
J gene: TRBJ1-4
CDR3 protein: ASRTRDRDEKLF

V gene: TRBV20-1
J gene: TRBJ1-6
CDR3 protein: SARDIRLGFSPLH

V gene: TRBV4-3
J gene: TRBJ2-7
CDR3 protein: ASSQDRSPSSYEQY

V gene: TRBV19
J gene: TRBJ2-5
CDR3 protein: ASSGTPETQY

V gene: TRBV20-1
J gene: TRBJ1-1
CDR3 protein: SARDQWETEAF